One and the same sample provided the 23 T cell receptor beta chains below, sequenced in a study of CD8 T cells in ankylosing spondylitis. Findings and limits, study-wide: A motif in TCR beta, a set of roughly eight highly homologous variants, appeared characteristic of ankylosing spondylitis blood.

One entry per CDR3 protein results from TCRdb running MiXCR on the 5' RACE reads. This sample has about 330,000 distinct CDR3 sequences, with under 8.5% found just once. These receptors have no identified antigens. The sample taken for sequencing was blood, either unsorted or a sorted T cell fraction (not recorded which). These TCRs come from a male donor with ankylosing spondylitis.

The rearrangement links TRBV27 to TRBJ2-3; maybe TRBD2 (6 bases). CDR1 and CDR2 from the germline V gene are MNHEY and SMNVEV (reference sequence). There are 16 residues in the CDR3. V lost 4 bases, J lost 1 base, and 15 bases lay in between. The CDR3 region is CASSSRDWWGTDTQYF. The CDR3 DNA reads TGTGCCAGCAGTTCCCGGGACTGGTGGGGCACAGATACGCAGTATTTT.

This chain connects TRBV27 to TRBJ2-2; TRBD2 agrees at 8 bases. Germline-derived CDR1 and CDR2 are MNHEY and SMNVEV (reference sequence). The CDR3 length is 19 residues. With V trimmed by 5 bases and J by 6 bases, 20 bases remained unmatched. CDR3 sequence (DNA): TGTGCCAGCAGTCCTAGCCGGGGGGGGCTAGCGTATAAGGCCGGGGAGCTGTTTTTT. This codes for CASSPSRGGLAYKAGELFF.

The chain recombines TRBV7-3 with TRBJ2-2; D remains unclear. Germline V gene lookup returns CDR1 SGHTA and CDR2 FQGTGA. The CDR3 spans 15 residues. The germline V and J ends were trimmed by 6 bases and 4 bases, with 15 bases remaining between them. The CDR3 DNA follows: TGTGCCAGCAGGCAAGGCCTAGAAGGCACCGGGGAGCTGTTTTTT. Its protein product is CASRQGLEGTGELFF.

The chain couples TRBV11-1 to TRBJ2-1, with 10 positions matching TRBD2. The CDR3 extends over 15 amino acids. Per germline, CDR1 SGHAT and CDR2 FQDESV (reference sequence). V was pared by 7 bases and J by 8 bases, with 11 bases of the junction left unmatched. The CDR3 nucleotides read TGTGCCAGCAACACGGGGGCTAGCGGGAGCTATGAGCAGTTCTTC. This translates into CASNTGASGSYEQFF.

This clonotype was seen repeatedly, ten times or more. This chain uses TRBV7-2 with TRBJ1-1; perhaps TRBD1 as D (5 bases). Germline V gene lookup returns CDR1 SGHTA and CDR2 FQGNSA. V was shortened by 1 base and J by 10 bases, with 13 bases between the two germline ends. The CDR3 is 13 amino acids. The DNA for the CDR3 is TGTGCCAGCAGCTTAGTCGGAGGGAGGGGAGCTTTCTTT. Amino acid sequence: CASSLVGGRGAFF.

This clonotype has only a few counts. The V call is TRBV7-8, the J call TRBJ1-5; no definite D call. Trimming cost V 2 bases and J 7 bases, with 12 bases left between them. Germline CDR1 is SGHVS and CDR2 is FQNEAQ. CDR3 length: 14 amino acids. The CDR3 bases are TGTGCCAGCAGCTTAAAGGATCGTGGACAGCCCCAGCATTTT. It specifies CASSLKDRGQPQHF.

This clonotype was observed at least ten times. The chain joins TRBV12-3 or TRBV12-4 to TRBJ2-3; 9 bases match TRBD2. This CDR3 comprises 17 residues. Trimming removed 4 bases from V and 1 base from J; junction bases left unmatched: 9. This CDR3 reads CASSSDSGSPGTDTQYF. CDR3 nucleotides: TGTGCCAGCAGTTCCGATAGCGGGAGCCCCGGCACAGATACGCAGTATTTT.

This clonotype was detected many times. The chain combines TRBV7-3 with TRBJ2-7, with 7 positions matching TRBD1. Germline CDR1 is SGHTA and CDR2 is FQGTGA. There are 14 residues in the CDR3. J gave up 0 bases and V 5 bases, and 4 bases lay outside the gene matches. CDR3 in amino acids: CASSRDRSSYEQYF. CDR3 sequence (DNA): TGTGCCAGCAGCCGGGACAGAAGCTCCTACGAGCAGTACTTC. The variable domain in full, completed from reference TRBV7-3 and TRBJ2-7, reads GAGVSQTPSNKVTEKGKYVELRCDPISGHTALYWYRQSLGQGPEFLIYFQGTGAADDSGLPNDRFFAVRPEGSVSTLKIQRTERGDSAVYLCASSRDRSSYEQYFGPGTRLTVT.

This clonotype appeared many times. The chain recombines TRBV7-2 with TRBJ2-2; D unclear. The CDR3 has 15 amino acids. V was cut by 2 bases and J by 1 base, with 8 bases left in between. CDR1 and CDR2 from the germline V gene are SGHTA and FQGNSA. The CDR3 is CASSLPMMNTGELFF. In nucleotides, the CDR3 is TGTGCCAGCAGCTTACCGATGATGAACACCGGGGAGCTGTTTTTT.

This clonotype was seen ten or more times. The chain has TRBV9 and TRBJ1-5; D gene uncertain. Germline loops: CDR1 SGDLS, CDR2 YYNGEE. Deletions cut 0 bases from V and 8 bases from J, with 12 bases between. This CDR3 has 14 residues. The CDR3 nucleotides are TGTGCCAGCAGCGTAGAACCGGGAATGAAGCCCCAGCATTTT. Its protein product is CASSVEPGMKPQHF.

This clonotype was seen ten or more times. The chain combines TRBV7-9 with TRBJ2-1; D may be TRBD2 (6 bases). The CDR3 is 12 residues long. V lost 4 bases, J lost 10 bases, and 11 bases lay in between. Germline V gene sequence: CDR1 SEHNR, CDR2 FQNEAQ (reference sequence). The CDR3 DNA is TGTGCCAGCAGCTCTAGCGTCCCCGAGCAGTTCTTC. Translating it yields CASSSSVPEQFF. The full variable domain, rest sourced from reference TRBV7-9 and TRBJ2-1, is DTGVSQNPRHKITKRGQNVTFRCDPISEHNRLYWYRQTLGQGPEFLTYFQNEAQLEKSRLLSDRFSAERPKGSFSTLEIQRTEQGDSAMYLCASSSSVPEQFFGPGTRLTVL.

This clonotype was observed a few times. The rearrangement links TRBV5-1 to TRBJ1-6, with D perhaps TRBD1 (5 bases). The V end lost 3 bases, the J end lost 2 bases, and 15 bases lay between the germline ends. CDR3 size: 17 residues. Germline CDR1 and CDR2: SGHRS and YFSETQ. Here the CDR3 DNA reads TGCGCCAGCAGCTCAACAGGTCGTGGGACCTATAATTCACCCCTCCACTTT. Protein product: CASSSTGRGTYNSPLHF.

This clonotype has only a few counts. The chain couples TRBV15 to TRBJ2-1; 9 nucleotides agree with TRBD2. The CDR3 has 16 amino acids. Per the germline V gene, CDR1 is LNHNV and CDR2 is YYDKDF (reference sequence). The J segment lost 2 bases and the V segment lost 5 bases, leaving 7 bases of the junction unmatched. CDR3 amino acids: CATSQGSGRPYNEQFF. DNA for the CDR3: TGTGCCACCAGCCAAGGAAGCGGGAGGCCCTACAATGAGCAGTTCTTC.

At least ten counts were recorded for this clonotype. The genes are TRBV10-3 and TRBJ1-3; no clear D gene. The CDR3 loop spans 12 amino acids. Per the germline V gene, CDR1 is ENHRY and CDR2 is SYGVKD. Deletions cut 4 bases from V and 4 bases from J, with 5 bases between. As DNA, the CDR3 is TGTGCCATCAGTGTGGGGGGAAACACCATATATTTT. It is translated as CAISVGGNTIYF.

The sample holds many counts of this clonotype. The V call is TRBV5-1, the J call TRBJ2-1, with D uncertain. The germline V and J ends were trimmed by 7 bases and 8 bases, with 22 bases remaining between them. There are 15 residues in the CDR3. CDR1 and CDR2 (germline): SGHRS, YFSETQ. The CDR3 loop reads CASAHPEKGRDEQFF. The CDR3 DNA reads TGCGCCAGCGCCCATCCTGAAAAGGGCCGGGATGAGCAGTTCTTC.

The chain recombines TRBV12-3 or TRBV12-4 with TRBJ2-3; 8 bases are shared with TRBD2. V shed 4 bases, J shed 8 bases, and the junction held 8 bases outside the gene matches. This CDR3 contains 14 residues. The CDR3 DNA is TGTGCCAGCAGTTCTGCCGGGAGGGCCCGTACGCAGTATTTT. Protein sequence: CASSSAGRARTQYF.

This clonotype was detected a few times. This rearrangement joins TRBV5-1 to TRBJ1-6; TRBD1 agrees at 8 bases. Germline CDR1 is SGHRS and CDR2 is YFSETQ. The CDR3 contains 14 residues. Losses at the gene ends were 4 bases for V and 10 bases for J; bases not matched to a gene: 7. For the CDR3, the DNA is TGCGCCAGCAGCCCTGGGACAGGTGAATCACCCCTCCACTTT. Amino acid sequence: CASSPGTGESPLHF.

V is TRBV20-1 and J is TRBJ2-7; no definite D call. Trimming took 0 bases from V and 3 from J, leaving 15 bases between them. Germline CDR1 reads DFQATT; CDR2 reads SNEGSKA (reference sequence). The CDR3 loop spans 15 amino acids. CDR3: CSARDKAGWRYEQYF. The CDR3 region has the DNA TGCAGTGCTAGAGATAAGGCAGGTTGGCGCTACGAGCAGTACTTC.

The sample holds many counts of this clonotype. CDR3 sequence (DNA): TGTGCCAGCAGCTTAGGGACAGCAGGTCTCTATGGCTACACCTTC. Protein sequence: CASSLGTAGLYGYTF. The chain links TRBV7-9 to TRBJ1-2; D is perhaps TRBD1 (6 bases). Germline loops: CDR1 SEHNR, CDR2 FQNEAQ (reference sequence). V was pared by 1 base and J by 4 bases, with 13 bases between. The CDR3 length is 15 residues.

This clonotype has more than one count but fewer than ten. CDR3 protein: CSVDVGPGEKLFF. The CDR3 bases are TGCAGCGTTGATGTTGGGCCAGGGGAAAAACTGTTTTTT. This sequence joins TRBV29-1 and TRBJ1-4, with D tentatively TRBD1 (5 bases). Trimming stripped 3 bases from V and 8 bases from J, with 13 bases between. The germline V gene encodes CDR1 SQVTM and CDR2 ANQGSEA. The CDR3 contains 13 residues.

The rearrangement uses TRBV27 and TRBJ2-5, with D possibly matching TRBD2 (6 bases). Trimming removed 7 bases at V and 0 bases at J, with 12 bases between. The germline CDR1 and CDR2 sequences are MNHEY and SMNVEV (reference sequence). This CDR3 is 14 amino acids long. The CDR3 DNA reads as TGTGCCAGCACCTCCCGGAGGGACCAAGAGACCCAGTACTTC. Protein sequence: CASTSRRDQETQYF.

The V gene is TRBV29-1, the J gene TRBJ2-1, with a weak D call TRBD2 (7 bases). The CDR3 covers 15 residues. The germline V gene has CDR1 SQVTM and CDR2 ANQGSEA. V lost 2 bases and J 0 bases, leaving 11 bases between the germline ends. CDR3 amino acids: CSVERGGSSYNEQFF. The CDR3 DNA is TGCAGCGTTGAAAGGGGGGGTAGCTCCTACAATGAGCAGTTCTTC.

This sequence joins TRBV4-1 and TRBJ2-2; D ambiguous. The germline V gene has CDR1 MGHRA and CDR2 YSYEKL. The CDR3 runs to 15 residues. Trimming removed 3 bases from V and 3 bases from J, with 11 bases in between. The CDR3 sequence is CASSHSAADTGELFF. CDR3 nucleotides: TGCGCCAGCAGCCATTCGGCGGCTGACACCGGGGAGCTGTTTTTT.